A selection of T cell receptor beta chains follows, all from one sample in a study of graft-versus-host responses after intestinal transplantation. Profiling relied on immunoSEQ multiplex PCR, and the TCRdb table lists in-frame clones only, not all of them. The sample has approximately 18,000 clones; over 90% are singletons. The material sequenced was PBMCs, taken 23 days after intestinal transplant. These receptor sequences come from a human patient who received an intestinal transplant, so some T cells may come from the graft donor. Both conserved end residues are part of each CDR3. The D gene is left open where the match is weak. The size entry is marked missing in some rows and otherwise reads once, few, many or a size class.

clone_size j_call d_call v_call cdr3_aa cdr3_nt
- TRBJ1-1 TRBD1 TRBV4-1 CASSQGLRGTEAFF TGCGCCAGCAGCCAAGGTCTCAGGGGGACTGAAGCTTTCTTT
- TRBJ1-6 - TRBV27 CASKTGYNSPLHF TGTGCCAGCAAGACAGGTTATAATTCACCCCTCCACTTT
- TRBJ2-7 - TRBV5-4 CASSQDSVAYEQYF TGTGCCAGCAGCCAAGACAGCGTCGCCTACGAGCAGTACTTC
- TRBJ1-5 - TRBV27 CASSRGQGNQPQHF TGTGCCAGCAGCCGCGGGCAGGGTAATCAGCCCCAGCATTTT
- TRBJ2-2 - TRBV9 CASSVDGKNTGELFF TGTGCCAGCAGCGTGGACGGGAAGAACACCGGGGAGCTGTTTTTT
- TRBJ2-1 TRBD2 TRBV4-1 CASSQLAGSYNEQFF TGCGCCAGCAGCCAACTAGCGGGCTCCTACAATGAGCAGTTCTTC
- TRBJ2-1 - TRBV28 CASSWARTPYNEQFF TGTGCCAGCAGTTGGGCCCGGACTCCCTACAATGAGCAGTTCTTC
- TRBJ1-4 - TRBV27 CASSLWAGVREKLFF TGTGCCAGCAGTTTATGGGCAGGGGTAAGAGAAAAACTGTTTTTT
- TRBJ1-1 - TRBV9 CASSVGGKANTEAFF TGTGCCAGCAGCGTAGGCGGAAAAGCGAACACTGAAGCTTTCTTT
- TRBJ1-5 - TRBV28 CASNLPPRADQPQHF TGTGCCAGCAACTTACCCCCGAGGGCGGATCAGCCCCAGCATTTT
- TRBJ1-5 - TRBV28 CASSLAQGLGNQPQHF TGTGCCAGCAGTTTAGCCCAGGGTCTTGGCAATCAGCCCCAGCATTTT
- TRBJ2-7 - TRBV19 CASSGGQTSYEQYF TGTGCCAGTAGTGGGGGGCAAACCTCCTACGAGCAGTACTTC
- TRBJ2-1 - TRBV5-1 CASSPDLSFYNEQFF TGCGCCAGCAGCCCTGACCTATCCTTCTACAATGAGCAGTTCTTC
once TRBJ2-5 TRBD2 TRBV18 CASSPGGYETQYF TGTGCCAGCTCACCGGGAGGGTACGAGACCCAGTACTTC
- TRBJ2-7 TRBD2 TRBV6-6 CASSSEGLAAYEQYF TGTGCCAGCAGTTCAGAGGGACTAGCGGCTTACGAGCAGTACTTC
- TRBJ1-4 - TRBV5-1 CASSLDGDQNEKLFF TGCGCCAGCAGCTTGGACGGGGACCAAAATGAAAAACTGTTTTTT
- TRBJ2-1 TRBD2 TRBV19 CASMGTSGRESLEQFF TGTGCCAGTATGGGGACTAGCGGGAGAGAGAGTTTGGAGCAGTTCTTC
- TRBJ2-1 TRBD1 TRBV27 CASSGPTGGAYNEQFF TGTGCCAGCAGTGGCCCAACAGGGGGTGCCTACAATGAGCAGTTCTTC
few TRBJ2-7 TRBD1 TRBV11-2 CASSYPSQGAYEQYF TGTGCCAGCAGCTATCCTTCCCAGGGGGCCTACGAGCAGTACTTC
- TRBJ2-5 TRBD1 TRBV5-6 CASSSGTGLETQYF TGTGCCAGCAGCTCCGGGACAGGGTTAGAGACCCAGTACTTC
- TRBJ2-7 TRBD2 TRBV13 CASSFPSGVAYEQYF TGTGCCAGCAGCTTTCCTAGCGGAGTGGCCTACGAGCAGTACTTC
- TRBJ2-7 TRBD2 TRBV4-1 CASSPGTSGSSYEQYF TGCGCCAGCAGCCCCGGGACTAGCGGGAGCTCCTACGAGCAGTACTTC
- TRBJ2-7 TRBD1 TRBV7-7 CASSFGQGISYEQYF TGTGCCAGCAGCTTCGGACAGGGGATTTCCTACGAGCAGTACTTC
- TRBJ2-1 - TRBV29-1 CSVERVGLVKLSLYNEQFF TGCAGCGTTGAGCGGGTGGGTCTGGTAAAGTTATCTCTGTACAATGAGCAGTTCTTC
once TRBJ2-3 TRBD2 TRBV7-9 CASSLQREIPDTQYF TGTGCCAGCAGCTTACAGCGGGAGATCCCAGATACGCAGTATTTT
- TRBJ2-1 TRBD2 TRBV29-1 CSGLAGALLNEQFF TGCAGCGGCTTAGCGGGAGCCCTCCTTAATGAGCAGTTCTTC
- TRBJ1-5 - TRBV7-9 CASSLDRADQPQHF TGTGCCAGCAGCTTAGACAGGGCAGATCAGCCCCAGCATTTT